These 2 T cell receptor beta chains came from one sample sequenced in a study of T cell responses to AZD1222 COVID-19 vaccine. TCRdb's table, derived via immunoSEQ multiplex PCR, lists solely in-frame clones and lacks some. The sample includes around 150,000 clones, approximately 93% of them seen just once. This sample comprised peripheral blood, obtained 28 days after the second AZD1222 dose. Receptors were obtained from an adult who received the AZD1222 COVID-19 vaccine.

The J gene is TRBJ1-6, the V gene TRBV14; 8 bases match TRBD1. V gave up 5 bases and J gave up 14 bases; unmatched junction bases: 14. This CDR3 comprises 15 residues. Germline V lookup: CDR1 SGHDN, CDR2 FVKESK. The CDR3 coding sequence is TGTGCCAGCAGCGGACCCGGGACAGGTCGGGTTACCCTCCACTTT. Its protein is CASSGPGTGRVTLHF.

The CDR3, as DNA: TGCGCCAGCAGCCCAGGGACAGGGGTGTCCTATGGCTACACCTTC. This translates into CASSPGTGVSYGYTF. This chain connects TRBV4-1 to TRBJ1-2; 10 nucleotides line up with TRBD1. V trimming: 4 bases; J trimming: 4 bases; junction bases outside the gene matches: 6. There are 15 residues in the CDR3. Germline-derived CDR1 and CDR2 are MGHRA and YSYEKL.